This record covers a single T cell receptor (beta chain). The table lists this clone with a count of one. Its recognized antigen is unknown. No base-level quality is on record; no much larger clone is a single base apart. In the prospective study, participants were about 18 to 95 years old, resided in approximately 25 geographic areas of the United States, and were enrolled through a virtual design. In the prospective study, participants were assigned to cohorts based on the clinical history participants reported in a screening survey and a study questionnaire. Recovered participants in ImmuneRACE Cohort 3 were defined by two consecutive negative NP/OP PCR tests, clearance by a healthcare professional, or resolution of symptoms. Each participant in the prospective study had whole blood, serum and a nasopharyngeal or oropharyngeal swab collected by mobile phlebotomists. Over a roughly two-month period, participants in the prospective study had the option of providing additional blood draws and questionnaires. Prospective study blood samples were shipped either frozen or at room temperature before DNA extraction.

The sample belongs to a study of blood T cell repertoires in COVID-19 (dated by TCRdb to the early 2020s). The study in broad terms: The collaborator samples originated in the United States, Italy and Spain and spanned the acute and convalescent phases of COVID-19. The prospective study material was composed of cDNA or gDNA derived from T cells, B-cell-depleted T cells, or PBMCs. Where available, HLA class I and class II types were obtained from metadata supplied by the sample provider rather than from assay-based typing. Deeply sampled blood TCRbeta repertoires from subjects exposed to, actively infected with, or recovered from COVID-19 were included in the dataset. The repertoires were made available in a free public database intended to serve as a resource for research on the immune response to SARS-CoV-2. Sample metadata almost always included a de-identified subject ID, COVID-19 status, age in years and sex. The samples were drawn from two sources: the first 160 participants of the ongoing ImmuneRACE study, and 1,000 to 1,500 subjects contributed by 6 global collaborators. Results and caveats for the whole study, not just this receptor: The amount of clinical and demographic metadata varied by source and participant and was provided uncurated.

Trimming at the junction amounts to 3 bases on V and 7 bases on J, and the germline ends lie 9 bases apart. The CDR3 goes from the cysteine to the phenylalanine over 13 residues. The retained sequence is limited to the CDR3, 39 bases, with the frame set at the first base. The germline V gene supplies CDR1 MGHDK and CDR2 SYGVNS. The immunoSEQ Assay, a bias-controlled multiplex PCR, was used to amplify TCRbeta CDR3 regions from genomic DNA. The paper's processing steps were these. The number of nucleated cells in each sample was estimated by amplification of reference gene primers within the assay. To quantify the absolute abundance of each unique TCRbeta CDR3 rearrangement, sequence reads were collapsed and filtered. Productive Simpson clonality was computed per sample as the square root of Simpson's diversity index over productive rearrangements. The table was pulled from immuneACCESS by TCRdb, which kept in-frame rearrangements only. Such tables lose some clones; where checked, under half of the loss comes from unresolved V genes, and the rest has no known cause. For V, J and clone size, that table is used; D and trimming come from the DNA. Within this sample are around 300,000 clones, with 85% of them counted one time only. The ten largest clones take up 2.5% to 3% of the sample.

Sequenced sample: PBMCs or T cells enriched from blood (not recorded which). The chain is assembled from TRBV25-1 and TRBJ1-4; a weak D assignment points to TRBD1 (5 bases agree). This sequence was found in a woman aged 45-65 years who had recovered from COVID-19. The DNA is as follows: TGTGCCAGCAGTGACAGGGTTTCTGAAAAACTGTTTTTT. Its amino acids are CASSDRVSEKLFF.